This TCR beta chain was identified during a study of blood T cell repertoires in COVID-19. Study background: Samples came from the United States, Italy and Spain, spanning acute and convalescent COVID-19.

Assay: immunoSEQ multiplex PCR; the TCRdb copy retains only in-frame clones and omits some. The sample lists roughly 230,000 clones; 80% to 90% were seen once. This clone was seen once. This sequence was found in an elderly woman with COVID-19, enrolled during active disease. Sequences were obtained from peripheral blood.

The DNA for the CDR3 is TGTGCCAGCTTCGATCAGGACAGGGGCGCCTACAATGAGCAGTTCTTC. Translating gives CASFDQDRGAYNEQFF. The rearrangement joins TRBV18 to TRBJ2-1; 9 bases are a match to TRBD1. With 7 bases clipped from V and 2 bases from J, the junction kept 9 bases outside the gene matches. The CDR3 spans 16 residues. Per germline, CDR1 KGHSH and CDR2 LQKENI.